Many counts were recorded for the clone carrying this T cell receptor beta chain. The antigen is unknown. The sample comes from a study of T cells after yellow fever vaccination. General study results and limits: Most primary-vaccination clones recurred post-booster (roughly 96% CD4, 88% CD8).

Conversion of TCR transcripts into cDNA relied on 5'RACE template switching, which added a universal primer site and UMIs. TCRdb reprocessed the 5' RACE reads with MiXCR, giving one entry per CDR3 protein. The table has about 180,000 distinct CDR3 sequences, approximately 6.2% seen once. Sample: CD4+ T cells sorted from PBMCs, taken on the day of the first yellow fever vaccination. This clonotype originated in a man aged 18 to 30 who received the YFV17D yellow fever vaccine.

In DNA, the CDR3 is TGTGCCAGCAGGTCATTGAGCACAGATACGCAGTATTTT. This gives the protein CASRSLSTDTQYF. The chain combines TRBV5-6 with TRBJ2-3, with no clear D. Germline V gene sequence: CDR1 SGHDT, CDR2 YYEEEE. This CDR3 spans 13 amino acids. Trimming pared 5 bases from V and 0 bases from J, leaving 7 bases between.